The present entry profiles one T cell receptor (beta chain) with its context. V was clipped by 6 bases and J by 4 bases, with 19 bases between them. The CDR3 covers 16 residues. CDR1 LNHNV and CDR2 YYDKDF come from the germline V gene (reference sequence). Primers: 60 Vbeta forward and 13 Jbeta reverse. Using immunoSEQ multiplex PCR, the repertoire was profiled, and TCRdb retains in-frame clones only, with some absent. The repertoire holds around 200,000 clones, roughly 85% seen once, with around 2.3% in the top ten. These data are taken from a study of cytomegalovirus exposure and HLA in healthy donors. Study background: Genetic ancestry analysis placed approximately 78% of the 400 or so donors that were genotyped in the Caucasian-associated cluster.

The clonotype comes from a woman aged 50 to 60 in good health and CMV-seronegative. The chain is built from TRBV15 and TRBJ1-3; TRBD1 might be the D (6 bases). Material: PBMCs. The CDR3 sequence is CATRRDNRVKGNTIYF. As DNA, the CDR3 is TGTGCCACCAGGCGTGATAACAGGGTCAAAGGAAACACCATATATTTT.